This T cell receptor beta chain emerged from a study of T cell responses to AZD1222 COVID-19 vaccine. Findings of the study overall: The donors showed a predominance of white British ancestry and of females, with possible underestimation of clonal diversity. CD4 TCRs associated with vaccination spanned spike, dominating at 160-218 and 743-854.

Only in-frame clones appear in the TCRdb table, and some are missing; sequencing was by immunoSEQ multiplex PCR. The table has around 62,000 clones, approximately 90% seen once. Comment on this clone: The antigen is undetermined. This same CDR3 is encoded by further DNA sequences in the sample.

This CDR3 spans 15 amino acids. CDR1 and CDR2 from the germline V gene are SNHLY and FYNNEI. Trimming took 5 bases from V and 0 from J, leaving 11 bases between them. The TCR comes from an adult in good health. The chain is built from TRBV2 and TRBJ1-5; D ambiguous. Sequenced here: peripheral blood, sampled on day 0 of AZD1222 vaccination. The CDR3 coding sequence is TGTGCCAGCAGTAGAGGACGAGATAGCAATCAGCCCCAGCATTTT. Translation: CASSRGRDSNQPQHF.